This T cell receptor beta chain came from a study of blood T cell repertoires in COVID-19. About the research overall: Some COVID-19 samples were acute and others convalescent; all came from the United States, Italy and Spain. From T cells, B-cell-depleted T cells, or PBMCs came the material, which was cDNA or gDNA.

Germline CDR1 is PRHDT and CDR2 is FYEKMQ (reference sequence). CDR3 length equals 15 residues. As for this clone: Germline is not matched at one junction end, which may reflect a read error. This sample includes further DNA sequences coding for the same CDR3.

Original handling: Amplification with reference gene primers provided the estimates of nucleated cell counts. Generated by immunoSEQ multiplex PCR, the TCRdb table keeps only in-frame clones and is missing some. That table gives V, J and clone size, and the DNA gave D and trimming. Of around 280,000 clones listed, around 87% are singletons. The chain couples TRBV13 to TRBJ1-1; perhaps TRBD1 as D (5 bases). The sequencing sample was made of peripheral blood. The receptor comes from a woman aged 45-65 years who had recovered from COVID-19. CDR3 in amino acids: CASSRDRIMNTEAFF. In DNA form, the CDR3 reads TGCGCCAGCAGCCGCGACAGAATCATGAACACTGAAGCTTTCTTT.